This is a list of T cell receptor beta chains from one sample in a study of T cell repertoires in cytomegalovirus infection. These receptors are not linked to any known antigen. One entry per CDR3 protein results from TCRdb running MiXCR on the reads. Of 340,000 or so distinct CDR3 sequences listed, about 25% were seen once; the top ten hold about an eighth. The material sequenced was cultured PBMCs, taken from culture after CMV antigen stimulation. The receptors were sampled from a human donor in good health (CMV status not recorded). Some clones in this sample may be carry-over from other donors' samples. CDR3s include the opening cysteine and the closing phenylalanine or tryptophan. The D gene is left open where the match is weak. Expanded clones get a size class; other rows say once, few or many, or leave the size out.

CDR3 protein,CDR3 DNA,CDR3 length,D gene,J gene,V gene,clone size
CASTTRGSYNEQFF,TGTGCCAGCACCACCCGGGGCTCCTACAATGAGCAGTTCTTC,14,.,TRBJ2-1,TRBV11-3,.
CASSLIRNSQNGYTF,TGTGCCAGCAGCTTAATCCGGAACTCGCAAAATGGCTACACCTTC,15,.,TRBJ1-2,TRBV7-8,many
CVSSFGLAGGPPGELFF,TGTGTCAGCAGTTTCGGACTAGCGGGAGGGCCACCCGGGGAGCTGTTTTTT,17,TRBD2,TRBJ2-2,TRBV28,.
CASSSRRDLRGINEQFF,TGTGCCAGCAGCTCTAGACGGGACTTGCGGGGAATCAATGAGCAGTTCTTC,17,.,TRBJ2-1,TRBV7-6,many
CASSQVVGGPTDTQYF,TGTGCCAGCAGCCAAGTGGTGGGAGGGCCCACAGATACGCAGTATTTT,16,TRBD2,TRBJ2-3,TRBV14,few
CASIERTNTGELFF,TGTGCCAGCATAGAGCGGACGAACACCGGGGAGCTGTTTTTT,14,.,TRBJ2-2,TRBV11-1,few
CASSLVAGGPFKQYF,TGTGCCAGCAGCTTAGTAGCGGGAGGACCCTTTAAGCAGTACTTC,15,TRBD2,TRBJ2-7,TRBV7-9,.
CASSYRGRTTTRSYNEQFF,TGTGCCAGCAGTTATCGCGGGAGGACGACGACGCGCTCCTACAATGAGCAGTTCTTC,19,TRBD2,TRBJ2-1,TRBV6-5,many
CAISEGTPGTQYF,TGTGCCATCAGTGAGGGGACTCCGGGTACGCAGTATTTT,13,.,TRBJ2-3,TRBV10-3,few
CASRNLAGAENEQFF,TGTGCCAGCAGGAATCTAGCGGGAGCTGAAAATGAGCAGTTCTTC,15,TRBD2,TRBJ2-1,TRBV11-2,few
CASSYSGLDISYEQYF,TGTGCCAGCAGTTATTCGGGACTCGATATCTCCTACGAGCAGTACTTC,16,.,TRBJ2-7,TRBV6-6,.
CASRADWSEAFF,TGTGCCAGCAGGGCCGATTGGAGCGAAGCTTTCTTT,12,.,TRBJ1-1,TRBV2,many
CASSRGASELFF,TGTGCCAGTAGTCGGGGGGCCTCAGAGCTGTTTTTT,12,.,TRBJ2-2,TRBV19,few
CASSFIGLAGVDTGELFF,TGTGCCAGCAGCTTTATCGGGCTAGCGGGAGTAGACACCGGGGAGCTGTTTTTT,18,TRBD2,TRBJ2-2,TRBV11-2,.
CASWRAEEPDTQYF,TGTGCCTCCTGGAGAGCCGAAGAACCAGATACGCAGTATTTT,14,.,TRBJ2-3,TRBV30,.
CASSPLYGYTF,TGTGCCAGCAGCCCCCTTTATGGCTACACCTTC,11,.,TRBJ1-2,TRBV7-2,many
CATTGGVRPPYNEQFF,TGTGCCACTACGGGAGGGGTGCGGCCCCCCTACAATGAGCAGTTCTTC,16,TRBD2,TRBJ2-1,TRBV6-2/TRBV6-3,few
CASSERVTGELFF,TGTGCCAGCAGCGAGCGGGTCACCGGGGAGCTGTTTTTT,13,.,TRBJ2-2,TRBV7-2,.
CASSSQREGDTQYF,TGTGCCAGCAGTTCCCAGCGGGAGGGTGATACGCAGTATTTT,14,TRBD2,TRBJ2-3,TRBV27,.
CASSRRDRERNEQFF,TGTGCCAGCAGCCGCCGGGACAGGGAGCGGAATGAGCAGTTCTTC,15,TRBD1,TRBJ2-1,TRBV7-2,many
CASSLVSGRRYNEQFF,TGTGCCAGCAGCTTGGTTAGCGGGAGACGTTACAATGAGCAGTTCTTC,16,TRBD2,TRBJ2-1,TRBV5-6,.
CASRDRVSSYEQYF,TGTGCCAGTAGGGACAGGGTGAGCTCCTACGAGCAGTACTTC,14,TRBD1,TRBJ2-7,TRBV19,once
CASSFTGVKGQPQHF,TGCGCCAGCAGCTTTACGGGGGTTAAAGGACAGCCCCAGCATTTT,15,.,TRBJ1-5,TRBV5-1,.
CASSWLAGGTDTQYF,TGTGCCAGCAGTTGGCTAGCGGGTGGCACAGATACGCAGTATTTT,15,TRBD2,TRBJ2-3,TRBV6-2/TRBV6-3,.
CASSLNPGREQYF,TGTGCCAGCAGCTTAAACCCGGGGCGCGAGCAGTACTTC,13,.,TRBJ2-7,TRBV7-8,once
CASSFPSKDRGFSNEQFF,TGTGCCAGCAGCTTTCCTTCGAAGGACAGGGGATTTAGCAATGAGCAGTTCTTC,18,TRBD1,TRBJ2-1,TRBV7-9,.
CASSPEEGKGTQYF,TGTGCCAGCTCACCTGAGGAAGGGAAAGGGACCCAGTACTTC,14,.,TRBJ2-5,TRBV18,many
CASRGLAGGTYNEQFF,TGTGCCAGCAGGGGACTAGCGGGAGGCACCTACAATGAGCAGTTCTTC,16,TRBD2,TRBJ2-1,TRBV6-6,.
CASSPAGRAGNTIYF,TGTGCCAGCAGCCCAGCCGGGAGGGCTGGAAACACCATATATTTT,15,.,TRBJ1-3,TRBV7-2,few
CATSDSSSGANVLTF,TGTGCCACCAGTGATTCCTCCTCTGGGGCCAACGTCCTGACTTTC,15,.,TRBJ2-6,TRBV24-1,.
CASSGGSAGDTQYF,TGTGCCAGCAGTGGCGGGAGCGCAGGGGATACGCAGTATTTT,14,TRBD2,TRBJ2-3,TRBV2,.
CASSLPPRETGIHEQYF,TGTGCCAGCAGTTTACCTCCCCGTGAGACAGGGATACACGAGCAGTACTTC,17,TRBD1,TRBJ2-7,TRBV27,few
CASSLRGSYGYTF,TGTGCCAGCAGTTTAAGGGGCTCCTATGGCTACACCTTC,13,.,TRBJ1-2,TRBV28,few
CASSQAPITNYGYTF,TGCGCCAGCAGCCAAGCGCCGATAACTAACTATGGCTACACCTTC,15,.,TRBJ1-2,TRBV4-1,few
CASSRWGEGYTF,TGTGCCAGCAGCAGGTGGGGGGAAGGCTACACCTTC,12,.,TRBJ1-2,TRBV7-2,many
CASSLLDRQQFF,TGTGCCAGCAGCTTATTGGACCGTCAGCAGTTCTTC,12,.,TRBJ2-1,TRBV7-2,.
CASSQVDRPSTDTQYF,TGTGCCAGCAGCCAAGTCGATCGCCCGAGCACAGATACGCAGTATTTT,16,.,TRBJ2-3,TRBV3-1,.
CASSQGGGTTDTQYF,TGTGCCAGCAGCCAAGGGGGAGGCACCACAGATACGCAGTATTTT,15,.,TRBJ2-3,TRBV14,.
CASSLWTGNSGANVLTF,TGTGCCAGTAGTCTATGGACAGGCAACTCTGGGGCCAACGTCCTGACTTTC,17,TRBD1,TRBJ2-6,TRBV19,once
CASSLGAKDFYEQYF,TGTGCCAGCAGCTTAGGGGCAAAGGACTTCTACGAGCAGTACTTC,15,.,TRBJ2-7,TRBV7-9,.
CASSGLAETDTQYF,TGTGCCAGCAGTGGACTAGCGGAAACAGATACGCAGTATTTT,14,TRBD2,TRBJ2-3,TRBV7-2,many
CASSATYGYTF,TGTGCCAGCAGTGCGACCTATGGCTACACCTTC,11,.,TRBJ1-2,TRBV12-3/TRBV12-4,few
CASSVRGTGQETQYF,TGTGCCAGCAGCGTTAGAGGGACAGGGCAAGAGACCCAGTACTTC,15,TRBD1,TRBJ2-5,TRBV7-2,many
CSVVTGTNSPLHF,TGCAGCGTCGTGACAGGGACTAATTCACCCCTCCACTTT,13,TRBD1,TRBJ1-6,TRBV29-1,many
CASSLEPGLAGTQYF,TGTGCCAGCAGCTTAGAACCGGGACTAGCGGGGACCCAGTACTTC,15,TRBD2,TRBJ2-5,TRBV11-2,many
CASTTRDGQGRMGTEAFF,TGTGCCAGTACCACCAGGGACGGACAGGGCAGGATGGGCACTGAAGCTTTCTTT,18,TRBD1,TRBJ1-1,TRBV19,few
CASNFAVGGEGEFF,TGTGCCAGCAACTTCGCGGTGGGGGGAGAAGGGGAGTTCTTC,14,.,TRBJ2-1,TRBV27,.
CSAIAGGQETQYF,TGCAGTGCTATAGCGGGAGGCCAAGAGACCCAGTACTTC,13,TRBD2,TRBJ2-5,TRBV20-1,.
CASSLGLSGSYNEQFF,TGTGCCAGCAGCTTGGGCCTCTCAGGCTCCTACAATGAGCAGTTCTTC,16,.,TRBJ2-1,TRBV5-6,.
CASSIDIYGYTF,TGTGCCAGTAGTATAGACATCTATGGCTACACCTTC,12,.,TRBJ1-2,TRBV19,few
CASSLLQTTRSSPLHF,TGCGCCAGCAGCTTGCTACAGACTACAAGATCTTCACCCCTCCACTTT,16,.,TRBJ1-6,TRBV5-1,.
CASSQVGQGVYGYTF,TGCGCCAGCAGCCAAGTGGGACAGGGCGTCTATGGCTACACCTTC,15,TRBD1,TRBJ1-2,TRBV4-3,.
CASSQQFRGSDGYTF,TGCGCCAGCAGCCAACAATTTCGGGGGAGTGATGGCTACACCTTC,15,.,TRBJ1-2,TRBV4-3,.
CASSGLAGPKETQYF,TGTGCCAGCAGCGGACTAGCGGGACCGAAAGAGACCCAGTACTTC,15,TRBD2,TRBJ2-5,TRBV11-2,.